The rows below give T cell receptor beta chains drawn from one sample of a study of cytomegalovirus exposure and HLA in healthy donors. The data were produced by immunoSEQ multiplex PCR, yet TCRdb's version contains in-frame clones alone and is incomplete. Found here are some 120,000 clones, around 70% of them singletons; the top ten hold 1.6%. What was sequenced was PBMCs. These receptors came from a man younger than 45 in good health and CMV-seropositive. Each CDR3 is given with its conserved first and last residue. A D gene is named only where the DNA matches it firmly. Clone size appears in some rows only: once, few, many, or a class for an expanded clone.

V gene	clone size	J gene	D gene	CDR3 DNA	CDR3 protein
TRBV7-6	-	TRBJ2-3	-	TGTGCCAGCAGTTCGTGGACTGGCAGCACAGATACGCAGTATTTT	CASSSWTGSTDTQYF
TRBV4-1	-	TRBJ2-5	TRBD2	TGCGCCAGCAGCCAAGATGGCGGCGGGAGGGCCCTCCGAGAGACCCAGTACTTC	CASSQDGGGRALRETQYF
TRBV18	-	TRBJ1-2	-	TGTGCCAGCTCACCTATTAAACCGGACAGAATTAACTATGGCTACACCTTC	CASSPIKPDRINYGYTF
TRBV7-9	-	TRBJ1-5	-	TGTGCCAGCAGCTTGGGGCGGGGGGCAGGACAGCCCCAGCATTTT	CASSLGRGAGQPQHF
TRBV9	-	TRBJ1-1	TRBD1	TGTGCCAGCAGCTCCGCAGGGGGTACTGAAGCTTTCTTT	CASSSAGGTEAFF
TRBV12-5	-	TRBJ1-4	TRBD1	TGTGCTAGTGGTTTGGTACTCGGGACAGGTCGAGTTCCTAATGAAAAACTGTTTTTT	CASGLVLGTGRVPNEKLFF
TRBV28	few	TRBJ1-2	-	TGTGCCAGCAGTTTAGGATCAGGGCGCTATGGCTACACCTTC	CASSLGSGRYGYTF
TRBV29-1	-	TRBJ2-5	-	TGCAGCGTTGAGACGGAGGTGAAGACCCAGTACTTC	CSVETEVKTQYF
TRBV7-2	-	TRBJ2-2	-	TGTGCCAGCAGCTTTTTAAACACCGGGGAGCTGTTTTTT	CASSFLNTGELFF
TRBV30	-	TRBJ2-5	-	TGTGCCTGGAGTTTAGGGAGCGAGACCCAGTACTTC	CAWSLGSETQYF
TRBV28	-	TRBJ2-7	TRBD2	TGTGCCAGCAGTCAAGAACTAGCGGGAGTCCACGAGCAGTACTTC	CASSQELAGVHEQYF
TRBV15	-	TRBJ2-7	TRBD2	TGTGCCACCAGCAGAGGACTAGCGGGATCCGAGCAGTACTTC	CATSRGLAGSEQYF
TRBV9	-	TRBJ2-6	-	TGTGCCAGCAGCCTAGGGGGGGGGCTCCTTGAGGCCAACGTCCTGACTTTC	CASSLGGGLLEANVLTF
TRBV7-3	few	TRBJ1-1	-	TGTGCCAGCAGGTATTCGGGAGGGGACACTGAAGCTTTCTTT	CASRYSGGDTEAFF
TRBV28	-	TRBJ2-3	TRBD2	TGTGCCAGCAGTTTTTTCCGACCCGGGACTAGCCCTCCAGATACGCAGTATTTT	CASSFFRPGTSPPDTQYF
TRBV29-1	-	TRBJ1-2	TRBD1	TGCAGCGTCGCGAAGACAGGGGACCGAGGGTATGGCTACACCTTC	CSVAKTGDRGYGYTF
TRBV4-1	-	TRBJ2-7	TRBD1	TGCGCCAGCAGCCACCGGACAGGGGCCCAATCCTACGAGCAGTACTTC	CASSHRTGAQSYEQYF
TRBV7-7	-	TRBJ2-1	TRBD2	TGTGCTAGCAGCTCGGGACTAGAGATCTACAATGAGCAGTTCTTC	CASSSGLEIYNEQFF
TRBV2	once	TRBJ2-7	TRBD2	TGTGCCAGCAGTGGGGGACTAGCGGGGGCCTCCTACGAGCAGTACTTC	CASSGGLAGASYEQYF
TRBV7-3	-	TRBJ1-4	-	TGTGCCAGCAGCTTTTCAGGGTTATCTAATGAAAAACTGTTTTTT	CASSFSGLSNEKLFF
TRBV6-5	few	TRBJ2-1	-	TGTGCCAGCAGTGTACTAGGAGGCGAGCAGTTCTTC	CASSVLGGEQFF
TRBV9	-	TRBJ1-3	-	TGTGCCAGCAGCGTAGACGAGGCAGCCTCTGGAAACACCATATATTTT	CASSVDEAASGNTIYF
TRBV29-1	-	TRBJ1-1	-	TGCAGCGTTGGGCACTCGGGCACTGAAGCTTTCTTT	CSVGHSGTEAFF
TRBV19	-	TRBJ1-1	TRBD1	TGTGCCAGTAGTTTACAGGGGGGATTGACTGAAGCTTTCTTT	CASSLQGGLTEAFF
TRBV14	-	TRBJ2-7	TRBD2	TGTGCCAGCACCCGAGGGACTAACGACTTC	CASTRGTNDF
TRBV18	-	TRBJ2-3	TRBD1	TGTGCCAGCTTGACAGGGTTTACAGATACGCAGTATTTT	CASLTGFTDTQYF
TRBV27	few	TRBJ1-5	TRBD1	TGTGCCAGCAGTTTACGTCAGGGGGTAAAGCCCCAGCATTTT	CASSLRQGVKPQHF
TRBV2	-	TRBJ2-7	-	TGTGCCAGCAGTTTAGTGGACGGGAGACACGAGCAGTACTTC	CASSLVDGRHEQYF
TRBV11-2	-	TRBJ2-3	-	TGTGCCAGCAGCTTGTTGGTGGGGGCGATCACAGATACGCAGTATTTT	CASSLLVGAITDTQYF
TRBV6-4	-	TRBJ2-7	-	TGTGCCAGCAGACCTAGGACAGCCATTATGGACGAGCAGTACTTC	CASRPRTAIMDEQYF
TRBV19	once	TRBJ2-1	TRBD1	TGTGCCAGTAGTATGGGACAGGGGGCCTACAATGAGCAGTTCTTC	CASSMGQGAYNEQFF
TRBV10-3	few	TRBJ1-1	TRBD1	TGTGCCATCAGTCCCCCCGACAGGGGCCGTGAAGCTTTCTTT	CAISPPDRGREAFF
TRBV2	few	TRBJ1-6	-	TGTGCCAGCAGTGAATCGGGCAGGGTTGATTCACCCCTCCACTTT	CASSESGRVDSPLHF
TRBV14	-	TRBJ2-1	TRBD1	TGTGCCAGCAGCCTGGCGGGACAGGGGTTGTTCTTC	CASSLAGQGLFF
TRBV5-1	-	TRBJ2-5	TRBD1	TGCGCCAGCAGCTCGACGACAGGGAGAGAGACCCAGTACTTC	CASSSTTGRETQYF
TRBV7-3	-	TRBJ2-1	-	TGTGCCAGCAGCCCGCAACCGGTCCCAGCGGGCACTGAGCAGTTCTTC	CASSPQPVPAGTEQFF
TRBV10-3	few	TRBJ2-1	TRBD2	TGTGCCATAGGAGGTAGCGGGGCCCTCAATGAGCAGTTCTTC	CAIGGSGALNEQFF
TRBV7-3	-	TRBJ2-1	TRBD2	TGTGCCAGCAGCGCTAGACTAGCGGGAGCCTACAATGAGCAGTTCTTC	CASSARLAGAYNEQFF
TRBV9	-	TRBJ2-5	-	TGTGCCAGCAGCGTAGTTCCAGGGGCCGGGGAAGAGACCCAGTACTTC	CASSVVPGAGEETQYF
TRBV4-3	-	TRBJ2-7	-	TGCGCCAGCAGCCAAGGGAACAACCGGGCCTACGAGCAGTACTTC	CASSQGNNRAYEQYF
TRBV4-1	-	TRBJ2-7	TRBD1	TGCGCCAGCAGCCAAGGACAGGGATGGTACGAGCAGTACTTC	CASSQGQGWYEQYF
TRBV6-4	-	TRBJ2-3	-	TGTGCCAGCGGTCCGGGCAGGGAGGGCACAGATACGCAGTATTTT	CASGPGREGTDTQYF
TRBV5-4	-	TRBJ2-6	TRBD2	TGTGCCAGCAGCAAGGGACTAGCGGGACGCCCCTCTGGGGCCAACGTCCTGACTTTC	CASSKGLAGRPSGANVLTF
TRBV2	-	TRBJ2-7	-	TGTGCCAGCACCGAGGGGGGGGGTAGCTCCTACGAGCAGTACTTC	CASTEGGGSSYEQYF
TRBV4-1	-	TRBJ2-5	-	TGCGCCAGCAGCCAAGGCACTAGCTGGGAGACCCAGTACTTC	CASSQGTSWETQYF
TRBV18	-	TRBJ1-5	TRBD1	TGTGCCAGCTCACCGATCGTCATACGGACAGGGGATCAGCCCCAGCATTTT	CASSPIVIRTGDQPQHF
TRBV7-8	-	TRBJ2-7	-	TGTGCCAGCAGCCTGGCGGGTTTTTCTACCGAGCAGTACTTC	CASSLAGFSTEQYF
TRBV28	-	TRBJ2-5	-	TGTGCCAGCAGTCTGGGCTCAACAGGGACCCAGTACTTC	CASSLGSTGTQYF
TRBV7-2	-	TRBJ2-7	TRBD2	TGTGCCAGCAGCATATGGGGGGGGTCCTACGAGCAGTACTTC	CASSIWGGSYEQYF
TRBV6-1	-	TRBJ1-4	TRBD1	TGTGCCAGCAGTGAACTACAGGGGGGGGGTGAAAAACTGTTTTTT	CASSELQGGGEKLFF
TRBV18	-	TRBJ1-1	-	TGTGCCAGCTCCCTCGACATGAACACTGAAGCTTTCTTT	CASSLDMNTEAFF
TRBV6-6	-	TRBJ1-3	-	TGTGCCAGCAGCCTCGGGAACACCATATATTTT	CASSLGNTIYF